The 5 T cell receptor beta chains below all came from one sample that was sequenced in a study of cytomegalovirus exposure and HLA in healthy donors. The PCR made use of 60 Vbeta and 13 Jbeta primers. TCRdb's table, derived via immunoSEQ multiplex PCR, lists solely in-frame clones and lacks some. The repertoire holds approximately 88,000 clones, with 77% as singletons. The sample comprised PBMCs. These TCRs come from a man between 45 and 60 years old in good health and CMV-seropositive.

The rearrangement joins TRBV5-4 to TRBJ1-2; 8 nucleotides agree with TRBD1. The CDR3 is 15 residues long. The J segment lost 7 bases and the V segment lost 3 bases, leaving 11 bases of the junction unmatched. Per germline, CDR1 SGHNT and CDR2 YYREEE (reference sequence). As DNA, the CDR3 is TGTGCCAGCAGCTCCCCGACAGGGGTTCGCTCTGGCTACACCTTC. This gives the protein CASSSPTGVRSGYTF.

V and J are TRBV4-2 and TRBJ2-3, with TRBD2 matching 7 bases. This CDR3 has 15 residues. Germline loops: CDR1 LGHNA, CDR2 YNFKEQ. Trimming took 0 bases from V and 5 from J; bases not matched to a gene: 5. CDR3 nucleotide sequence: TGTGCCAGCAGCCAAGATCGGGAGGTAGTAGATACGCAGTATTTT. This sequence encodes CASSQDREVVDTQYF.

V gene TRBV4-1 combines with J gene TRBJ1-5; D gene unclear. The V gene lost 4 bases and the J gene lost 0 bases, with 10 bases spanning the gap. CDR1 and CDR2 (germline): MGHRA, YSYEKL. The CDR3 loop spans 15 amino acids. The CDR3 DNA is TGCGCCAGCAGCCTTTACAGAGATAGCAATCAGCCCCAGCATTTT. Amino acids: CASSLYRDSNQPQHF.

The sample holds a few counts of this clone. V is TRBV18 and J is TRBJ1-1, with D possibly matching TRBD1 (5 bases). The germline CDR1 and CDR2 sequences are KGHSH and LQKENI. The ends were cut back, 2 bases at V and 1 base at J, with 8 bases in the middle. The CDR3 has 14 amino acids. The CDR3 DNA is TGTGCCAGCTCACCAGGGGCACGGAACACTGAAGCTTTCTTT. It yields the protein CASSPGARNTEAFF.

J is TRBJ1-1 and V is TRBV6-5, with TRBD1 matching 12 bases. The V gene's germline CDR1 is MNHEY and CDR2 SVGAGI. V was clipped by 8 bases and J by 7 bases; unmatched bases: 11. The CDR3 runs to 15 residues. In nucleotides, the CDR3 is TGTGCCAGCGGGCCCACGGGACAGGGGGCGGTTGAAGCTTTCTTT. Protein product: CASGPTGQGAVEAFF.